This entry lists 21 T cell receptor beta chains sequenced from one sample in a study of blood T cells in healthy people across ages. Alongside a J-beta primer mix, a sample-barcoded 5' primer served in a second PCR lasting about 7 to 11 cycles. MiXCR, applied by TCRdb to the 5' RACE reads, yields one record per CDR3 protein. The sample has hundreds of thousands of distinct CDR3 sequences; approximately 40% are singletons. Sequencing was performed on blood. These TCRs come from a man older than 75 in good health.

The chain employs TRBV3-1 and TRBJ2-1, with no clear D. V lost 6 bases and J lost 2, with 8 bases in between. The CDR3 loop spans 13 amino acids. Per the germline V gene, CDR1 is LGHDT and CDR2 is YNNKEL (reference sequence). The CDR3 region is CASRDQAYNEQFF. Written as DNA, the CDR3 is TGTGCCAGCAGGGATCAAGCCTACAATGAGCAGTTCTTC.

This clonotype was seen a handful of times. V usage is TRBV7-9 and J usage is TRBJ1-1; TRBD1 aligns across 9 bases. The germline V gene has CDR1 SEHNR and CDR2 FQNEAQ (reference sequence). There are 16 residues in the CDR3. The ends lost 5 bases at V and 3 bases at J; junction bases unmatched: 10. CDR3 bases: TGTGCCAGCAGCCCCGGGACAGGGAGAATCGACACTGAAGCTTTCTTT. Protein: CASSPGTGRIDTEAFF.

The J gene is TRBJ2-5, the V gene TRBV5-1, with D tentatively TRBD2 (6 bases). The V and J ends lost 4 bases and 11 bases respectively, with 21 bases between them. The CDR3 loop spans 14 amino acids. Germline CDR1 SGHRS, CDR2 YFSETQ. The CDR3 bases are TGCGCCAGCAGCCCCGGGGGAGCGAACAATGAGCAGTACTTC. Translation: CASSPGGANNEQYF.

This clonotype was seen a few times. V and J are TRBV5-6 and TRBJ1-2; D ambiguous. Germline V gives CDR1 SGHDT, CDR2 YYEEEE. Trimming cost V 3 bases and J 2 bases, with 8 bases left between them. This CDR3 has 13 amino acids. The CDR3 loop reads CASSYRKNYGYTF. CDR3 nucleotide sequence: TGTGCCAGCAGCTACCGGAAGAACTATGGCTACACCTTC.

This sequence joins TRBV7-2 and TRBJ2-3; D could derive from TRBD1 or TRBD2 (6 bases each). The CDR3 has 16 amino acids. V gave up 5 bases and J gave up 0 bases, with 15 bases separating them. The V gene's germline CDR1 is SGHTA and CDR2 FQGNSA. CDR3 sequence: CASSIRRRGSTDTQYF. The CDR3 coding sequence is TGTGCCAGCAGCATACGACGGAGGGGGAGCACAGATACGCAGTATTTT.

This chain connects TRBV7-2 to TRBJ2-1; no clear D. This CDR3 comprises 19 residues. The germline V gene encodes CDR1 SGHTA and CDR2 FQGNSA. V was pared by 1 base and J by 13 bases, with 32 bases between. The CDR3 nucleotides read TGTGCCAGCAGCTTAGTGGGTGGTTCGTGGGGAACCGAGCAAGAGACCCAGTTCTTC. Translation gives CASSLVGGSWGTEQETQFF. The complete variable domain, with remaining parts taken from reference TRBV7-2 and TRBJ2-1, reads GAGVSQSPSNKVTEKGKDVELRCDPISGHTALYWYRQSLGQGLEFLIYFQGNSAPDKSGLPSDRFSAERTGGSVSTLTIQRTQQEDSAVYLCASSLVGGSWGTEQETQFFGPGTRLTVL.

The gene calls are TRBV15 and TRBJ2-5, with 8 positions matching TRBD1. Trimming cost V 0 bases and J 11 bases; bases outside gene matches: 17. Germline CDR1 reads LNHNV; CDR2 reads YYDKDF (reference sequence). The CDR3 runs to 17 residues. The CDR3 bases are TGTGCCACCAGCAGAGACCTTATGGACAGGGTTTACAATGTGCAGTACTTC. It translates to CATSRDLMDRVYNVQYF.

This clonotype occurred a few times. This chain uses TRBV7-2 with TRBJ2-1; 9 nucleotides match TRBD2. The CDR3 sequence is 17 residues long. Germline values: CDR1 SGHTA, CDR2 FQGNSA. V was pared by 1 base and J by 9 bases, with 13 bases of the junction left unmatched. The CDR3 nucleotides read TGTGCCAGCAGCTTAGTTCCAGCGGGAGGAGTGGGTGGTGAGCAGTTCTTC. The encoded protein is CASSLVPAGGVGGEQFF.

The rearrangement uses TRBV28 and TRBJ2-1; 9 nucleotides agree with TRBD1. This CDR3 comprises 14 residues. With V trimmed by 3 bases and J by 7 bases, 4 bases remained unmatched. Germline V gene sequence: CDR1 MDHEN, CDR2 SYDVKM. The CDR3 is CASSLPGQGNEQFF. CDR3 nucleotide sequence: TGTGCCAGCAGTTTGCCGGGACAGGGTAATGAGCAGTTCTTC.

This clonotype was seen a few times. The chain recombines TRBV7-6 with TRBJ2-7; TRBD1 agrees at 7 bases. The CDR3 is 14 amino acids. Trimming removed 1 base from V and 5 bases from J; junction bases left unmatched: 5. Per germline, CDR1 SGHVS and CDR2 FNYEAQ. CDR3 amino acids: CASSLDRGSDEQYF. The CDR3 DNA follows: TGTGCCAGCAGCTTAGACAGGGGTTCCGACGAGCAGTACTTC.

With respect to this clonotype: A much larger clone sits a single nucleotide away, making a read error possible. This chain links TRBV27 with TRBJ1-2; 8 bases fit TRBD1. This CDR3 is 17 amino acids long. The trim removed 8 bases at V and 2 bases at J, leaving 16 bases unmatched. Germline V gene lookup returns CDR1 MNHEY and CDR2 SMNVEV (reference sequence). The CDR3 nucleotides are TGTGCCAGCCATTCACGACAGGGGCGACCCTCCAACTATGGCTACACCTTC. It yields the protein CASHSRQGRPSNYGYTF.

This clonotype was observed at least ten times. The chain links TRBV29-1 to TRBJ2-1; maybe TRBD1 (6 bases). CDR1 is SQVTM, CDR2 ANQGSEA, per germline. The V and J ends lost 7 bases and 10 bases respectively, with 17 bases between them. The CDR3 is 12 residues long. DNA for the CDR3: TGCAGCGCCGGACGGACAGTTAGGGAGCAGTTCTTC. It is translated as CSAGRTVREQFF.

CDR3 amino acids: CASRRQGRLNSPLHF. DNA for the CDR3: TGTGCCAGCAGGAGACAGGGACGATTAAATTCACCCCTCCACTTT. This chain links TRBV6-2 or TRBV6-3 with TRBJ1-6; 7 nucleotides line up with TRBD1. The CDR3 runs to 15 residues. The germline V gene has CDR1 MNHEY and CDR2 SVGEGT. V lost 6 bases to trimming and J lost 7 bases; unmatched junction nucleotides: 9.

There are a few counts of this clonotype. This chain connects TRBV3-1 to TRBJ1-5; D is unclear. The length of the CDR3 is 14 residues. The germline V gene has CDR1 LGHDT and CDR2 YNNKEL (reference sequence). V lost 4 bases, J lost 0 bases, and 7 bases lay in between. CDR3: CASSPRLSNQPQHF. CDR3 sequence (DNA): TGTGCCAGCAGCCCCCGCCTTAGCAATCAGCCCCAGCATTTT.

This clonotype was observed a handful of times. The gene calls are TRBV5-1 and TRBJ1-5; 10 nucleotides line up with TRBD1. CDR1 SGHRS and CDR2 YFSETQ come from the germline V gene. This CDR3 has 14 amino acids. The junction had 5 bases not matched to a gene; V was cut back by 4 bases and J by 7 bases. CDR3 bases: TGCGCCAGCAGCCCAGGGACAGGGGTACAGCCCCAGCATTTT. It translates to CASSPGTGVQPQHF.

This chain's CDR3 is CASSEARGRADYTF. CDR3 sequence (DNA): TGTGCCAGCAGTGAAGCTAGGGGGCGAGCGGACTACACCTTC. The chain combines TRBV2 with TRBJ1-2; 7 bases match TRBD1. After removal of 0 bases from V and 10 bases from J, the junction contained 8 bases not matched to a gene. The germline V gene has CDR1 SNHLY and CDR2 FYNNEI. The CDR3 runs 14 residues.

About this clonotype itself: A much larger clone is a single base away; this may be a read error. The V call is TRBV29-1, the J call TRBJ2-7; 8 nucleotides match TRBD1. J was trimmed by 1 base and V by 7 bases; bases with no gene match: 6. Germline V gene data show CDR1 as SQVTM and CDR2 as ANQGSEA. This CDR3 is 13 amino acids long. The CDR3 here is CSGGQGQSYEQYF. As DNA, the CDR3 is TGCAGCGGCGGACAGGGTCAGTCCTACGAGCAGTACTTC.

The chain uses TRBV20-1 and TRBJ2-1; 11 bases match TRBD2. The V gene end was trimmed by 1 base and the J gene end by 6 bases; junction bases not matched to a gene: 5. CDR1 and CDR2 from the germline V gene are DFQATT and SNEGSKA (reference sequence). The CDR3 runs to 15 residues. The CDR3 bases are TGCAGTGCTAGAGCTAGCGGGGGGATCTCCAATGAGCAGTTCTTC. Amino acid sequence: CSARASGGISNEQFF.

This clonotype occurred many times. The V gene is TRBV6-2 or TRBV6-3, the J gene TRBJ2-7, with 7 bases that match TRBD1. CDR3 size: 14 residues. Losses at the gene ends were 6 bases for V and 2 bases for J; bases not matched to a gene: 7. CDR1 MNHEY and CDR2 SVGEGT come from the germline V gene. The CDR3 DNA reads TGTGCCAGCAGCTGGACAGGAACCACCTACGAGCAGTACTTC. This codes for CASSWTGTTYEQYF.

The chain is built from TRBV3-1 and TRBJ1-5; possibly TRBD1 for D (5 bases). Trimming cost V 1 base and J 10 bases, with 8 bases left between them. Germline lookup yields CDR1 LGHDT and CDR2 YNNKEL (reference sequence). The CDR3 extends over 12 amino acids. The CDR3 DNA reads TGTGCCAGCAGCCAAGGGGGGATCCCCCAGCATTTT. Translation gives CASSQGGIPQHF.

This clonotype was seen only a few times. The CDR3 reads CASSFDGGGYNEQFF. The CDR3 nucleotides are TGCGCCAGCAGCTTTGACGGAGGGGGGTACAATGAGCAGTTCTTC. V gene TRBV5-1 combines with J gene TRBJ2-1, with D perhaps assigned TRBD1 or TRBD2 (6 bases each). The CDR3 runs 15 residues. V gave up 2 bases and J gave up 4 bases, with 13 bases separating them. From germline, CDR1 is SGHRS and CDR2 YFSETQ.